This T cell receptor (beta chain) was identified in a study of Ad26.COV2.S vaccination and SARS-CoV-2 variants (dated by TCRdb to the early 2020s). Regarding the study in general: Vaccine-arm donors were drawn from COV1001, a multicentre, randomized, double-blind, placebo-controlled phase I-IIa trial of Ad26.COV2.S in healthy adults. Dosing of Ad26.COV2.S was intramuscular, at either 5x10^10 or 1x10^11 viral particles, delivered as one shot or as two shots spaced 56 days apart. TCRbeta repertoire sequencing served as the tool for gauging how specific and how broad the SARS-CoV-2-reactive T cell receptors were following Ad26.COV2.S vaccination. The TCR-sequenced set comprised approximately 32 samples: approximately 19 Ad26.COV2.S vaccine recipients, 5 placebo recipients and 8 SARS-CoV-2 convalescent individuals. Trial participants were randomized into five groups of five: low-dose or high-dose Ad26.COV2.S given once or twice, or placebo on both occasions. Throughout the experiments and outcome assessment, investigators stayed blinded to trial group allocation. Here is what the overall study found, with its caveats: The study was not powered to compare responses between vaccine doses or regimens. Substantial breadth of spike-specific CD8+ and CD4+ T cell responses was reported after vaccination. Ad26.COV2.S recipients had higher spike-specific TCR breadth than placebo recipients (P = 0.0014). Non-spike TCR breadth was comparable between vaccine and placebo recipients, consistent with the vaccine containing only spike. According to the authors, total T cell responses may have been underestimated by the TCR breadth and depth analyses.

The CDR1 and CDR2 encoded by the germline V gene are SGDLS and YYNGEE. Measured from the cysteine to the phenylalanine, the CDR3 is 17 residues long. The read is trimmed to its CDR3 DNA, 51 bases read in frame from base 1. V loses 0 bases of germline sequence and J loses 0 bases, and the interval between the two ends is 13 bases. TCRbeta CDR3 regions were sequenced with the immunoSEQ Assay. After extraction, genomic DNA underwent amplification by bias-controlled multiplex PCR, followed by high-throughput sequencing. Turning to the authors' computational methods: To quantify the absolute abundance of each unique TCRbeta CDR3 region, sequences were collapsed and filtered. T cell fraction was estimated by normalizing TCRbeta template counts to usable DNA, with usable DNA measured through amplification of reference genes found in all nucleated cells. Repertoire TCRs were annotated as SARS-CoV-2-specific when V gene, CDR3 amino acid sequence and J gene were exactly matched to a known reactive TCR set. The reference SARS-CoV-2 TCR set was derived from MIRA and filtered for enrichment in COVID-19-positive ImmuneCODE repertoires, a step that removed public or cross-reactive TCRs. Drawing on the MIRA antigens, annotated TCRs were analysed further at the level of specific ORF or position within ORF. Breadth was defined as the number of annotated unique rearrangements divided by the total number of unique productive rearrangements, and depth was defined as the summed frequency of the annotated unique rearrangements. TCR breadth was compared between groups using two-sided Wilcoxon rank-sum tests. This immuneACCESS table, as held by TCRdb, lists in-frame sequences with V and J called but not all clones. Of the missing ones, under half trace to an unresolved V gene in checked studies; the others have no known cause. The D gene and trimming were derived from the DNA, and the V and J assignments and clone size from that table. The sample includes about 450,000 clones, with roughly nine tenths observed a single time. The biggest ten clones account for about 2.5% of the sample.

For this clone: Its antigen is currently not known. Qualities for individual bases were not recorded, and no much larger clone is one base off.

Explained via the paper, the treatment or condition label denotes: 19 received Ad26.COV2.S at low or high dose, single or two shots; several received placebo; per-sample allocation not given. Repertoires of vaccine and placebo recipients were sequenced from samples taken on day 63 after the first injection. Between 29 July and 7 August 2020, Cohort 1b enrolled about two dozen adults aged 18-55 years at one site in Boston, USA. Ad26.COV2.S was a replication-incompetent adenovirus type 26 vector that expressed a prefusion-stabilized SARS-CoV-2 spike protein derived from the original Wuhan strain. The specimen comprised peripheral blood, sampled in a trial of Ad26.COV2.S vaccine versus placebo. The chain links TRBV9 with TRBJ2-1, with the D gene too uncertain to name. This sequence originates from a person between 18 and 65 years old who received the Ad26.COV2.S COVID-19 vaccine or a placebo. The DNA is as follows: TGTGCCAGCAGCGTAGGCCCCCTCTTCCTCTCCTACAATGAGCAGTTCTTC. Its translation reads: CASSVGPLFLSYNEQFF.